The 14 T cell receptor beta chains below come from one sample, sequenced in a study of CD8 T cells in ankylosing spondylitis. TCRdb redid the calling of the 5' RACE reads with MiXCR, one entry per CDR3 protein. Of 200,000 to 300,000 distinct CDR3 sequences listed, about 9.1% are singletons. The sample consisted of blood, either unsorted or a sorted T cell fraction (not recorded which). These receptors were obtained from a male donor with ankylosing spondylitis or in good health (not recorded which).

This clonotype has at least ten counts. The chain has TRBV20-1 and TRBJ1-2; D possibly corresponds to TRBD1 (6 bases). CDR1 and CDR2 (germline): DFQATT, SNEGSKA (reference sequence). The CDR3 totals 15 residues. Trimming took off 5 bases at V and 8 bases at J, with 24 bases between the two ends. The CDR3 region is CSAGGGNSRVGGYTF. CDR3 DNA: TGCAGTGCTGGAGGGGGAAACAGCCGAGTGGGGGGCTACACCTTC.

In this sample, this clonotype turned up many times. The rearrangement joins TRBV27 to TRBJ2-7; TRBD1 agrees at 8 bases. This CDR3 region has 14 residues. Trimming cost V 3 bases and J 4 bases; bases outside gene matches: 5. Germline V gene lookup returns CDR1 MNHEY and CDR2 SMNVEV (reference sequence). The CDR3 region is CASSFQGAVYEQYF. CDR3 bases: TGTGCCAGCAGTTTTCAGGGGGCTGTGTACGAGCAGTACTTC.

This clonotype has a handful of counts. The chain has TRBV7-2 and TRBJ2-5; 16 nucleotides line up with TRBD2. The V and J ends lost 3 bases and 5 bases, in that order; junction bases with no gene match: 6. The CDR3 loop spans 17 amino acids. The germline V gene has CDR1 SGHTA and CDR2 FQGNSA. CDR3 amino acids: CASSFGTSGRGTETQYF. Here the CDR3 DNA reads TGTGCCAGCAGCTTCGGGACTAGCGGGAGGGGTACGGAGACCCAGTACTTC.

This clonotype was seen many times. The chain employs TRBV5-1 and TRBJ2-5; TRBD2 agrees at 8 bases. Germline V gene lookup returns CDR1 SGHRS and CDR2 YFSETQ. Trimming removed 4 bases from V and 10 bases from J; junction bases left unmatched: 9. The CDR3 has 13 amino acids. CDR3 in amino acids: CASSPAGGASQYF. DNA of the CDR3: TGCGCCAGCAGCCCAGCCGGGGGGGCCAGCCAGTACTTC.

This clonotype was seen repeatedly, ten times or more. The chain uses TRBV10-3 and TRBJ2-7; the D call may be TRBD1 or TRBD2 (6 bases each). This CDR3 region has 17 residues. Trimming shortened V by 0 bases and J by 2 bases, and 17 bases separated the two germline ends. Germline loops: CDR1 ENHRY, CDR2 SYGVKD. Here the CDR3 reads CAISESVEGDSPYEQYF. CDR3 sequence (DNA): TGTGCCATCAGTGAGTCGGTGGAGGGGGATTCACCCTACGAGCAGTACTTC.

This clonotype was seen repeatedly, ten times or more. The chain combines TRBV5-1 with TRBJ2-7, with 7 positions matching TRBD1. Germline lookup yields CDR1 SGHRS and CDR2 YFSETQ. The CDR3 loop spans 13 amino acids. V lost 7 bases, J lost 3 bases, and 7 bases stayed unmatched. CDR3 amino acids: CASGSPGGYEQYF. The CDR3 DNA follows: TGCGCCAGCGGCTCTCCAGGGGGCTACGAGCAGTACTTC.

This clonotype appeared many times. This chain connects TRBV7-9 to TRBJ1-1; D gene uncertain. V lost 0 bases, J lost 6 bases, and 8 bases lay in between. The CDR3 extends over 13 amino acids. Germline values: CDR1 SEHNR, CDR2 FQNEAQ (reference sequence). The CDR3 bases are TGTGCCAGCAGCTTAGCCGACGCCTCTGAAGCTTTCTTT. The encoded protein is CASSLADASEAFF.

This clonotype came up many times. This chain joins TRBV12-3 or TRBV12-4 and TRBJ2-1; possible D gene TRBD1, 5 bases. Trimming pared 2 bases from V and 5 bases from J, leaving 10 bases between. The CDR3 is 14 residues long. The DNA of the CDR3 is TGTGCCAGCAGTTTACCCCAGGGTAACAATGAGCAGTTCTTC. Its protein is CASSLPQGNNEQFF.

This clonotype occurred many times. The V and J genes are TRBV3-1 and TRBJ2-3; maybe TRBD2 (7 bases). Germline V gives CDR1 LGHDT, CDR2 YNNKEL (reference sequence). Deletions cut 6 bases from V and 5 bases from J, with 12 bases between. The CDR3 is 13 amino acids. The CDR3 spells CASRRGARDTQYF. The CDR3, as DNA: TGTGCCAGCAGACGGGGGGCGAGAGATACGCAGTATTTT.

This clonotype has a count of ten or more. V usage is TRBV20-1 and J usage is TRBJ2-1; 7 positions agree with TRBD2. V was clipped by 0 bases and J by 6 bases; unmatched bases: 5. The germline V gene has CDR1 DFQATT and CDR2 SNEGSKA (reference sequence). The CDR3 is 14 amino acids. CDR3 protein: CSARDLGGGNEQFF. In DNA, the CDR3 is TGCAGTGCTAGAGATCTGGGGGGGGGCAATGAGCAGTTCTTC.

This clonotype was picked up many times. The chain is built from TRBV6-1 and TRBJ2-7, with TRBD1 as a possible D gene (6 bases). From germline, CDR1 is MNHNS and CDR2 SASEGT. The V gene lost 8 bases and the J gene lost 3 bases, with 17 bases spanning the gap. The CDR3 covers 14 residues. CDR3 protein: CASSRTAELYEQYF. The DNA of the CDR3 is TGTGCCAGCTCCCGGACAGCCGAGCTCTACGAGCAGTACTTC.

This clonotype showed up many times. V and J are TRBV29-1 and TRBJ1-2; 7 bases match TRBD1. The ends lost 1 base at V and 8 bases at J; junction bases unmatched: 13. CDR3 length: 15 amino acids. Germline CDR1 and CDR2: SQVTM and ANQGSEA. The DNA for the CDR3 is TGCAGCGTTGAAGGAGGGGGCCTCCCTTTAGGAGGCTACACCTTC. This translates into CSVEGGGLPLGGYTF.

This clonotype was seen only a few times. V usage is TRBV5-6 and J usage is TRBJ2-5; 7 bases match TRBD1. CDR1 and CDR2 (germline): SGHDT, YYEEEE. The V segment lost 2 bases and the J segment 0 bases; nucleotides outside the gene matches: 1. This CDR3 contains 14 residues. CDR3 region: CASSLGTDQETQYF. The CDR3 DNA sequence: TGTGCCAGCAGCTTAGGGACAGACCAAGAGACCCAGTACTTC.

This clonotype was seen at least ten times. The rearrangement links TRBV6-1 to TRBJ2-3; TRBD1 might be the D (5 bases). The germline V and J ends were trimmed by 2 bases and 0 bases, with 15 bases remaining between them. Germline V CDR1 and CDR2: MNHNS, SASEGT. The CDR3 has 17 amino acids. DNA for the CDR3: TGTGCCAGCAGTGAACCCAATGGCAGGGCTAGCACAGATACGCAGTATTTT. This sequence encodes CASSEPNGRASTDTQYF.